The clone carrying this T cell receptor beta chain was observed at least ten times. Time point meaning: sample taken at primary tumor resection. In each case, whole RNA from tumor, nontumor lung or frozen PBMC was sequenced unsorted. The data stem from a study of spatial heterogeneity in lung cancer. Study in general: Alpha-chain sequences were consistently detected less often than beta-chain sequences.

The presence of a unique molecular identifier marked each TCR cDNA molecule. TCRdb independently ran MiXCR on the 5' RACE reads; one entry per CDR3 protein. The sample carries 26,000 or so distinct CDR3 sequences, roughly 12% recorded once. V gave up 3 bases and J gave up 9 bases; unmatched junction bases: 4. The CDR3 is 15 amino acids. CDR1 SGDLS and CDR2 YYNGEE come from the germline V gene. The input for sequencing was PBMCs, taken at surgery. This sequence originates from a female donor with early-stage non-small cell lung cancer. This rearrangement joins TRBV9 to TRBJ2-1, with 15 bases matching TRBD2. Here the CDR3 DNA reads TGTGCCAGCAGCGGGACTAGCGGGAGGGCCGGTGAGCAGTTCTTC. It translates to CASSGTSGRAGEQFF.